The T cell receptor beta chain described here comes from a study of CD8 T cells in Susac syndrome. V lost 3 bases and J lost 1, with 6 bases in between. Germline V gene data show CDR1 as MDHEN and CDR2 as SYDVKM. The CDR3 consists of 14 residues. Random hexamers were used to reverse transcribe the RNA input (about 0.45 to 1 ug). The authors amplified TCR beta CDR3 across 54 Vbeta and 13 Jbeta using immunoSEQ multiplex PCR. Using its own MiXCR run on the immunoSEQ multiplex PCR reads, TCRdb lists one record per CDR3 protein. The sample yields almost 450,000 distinct CDR3 sequences, around 83% seen once. Sequencing of TCR beta drew on CD8+ and CD4+ T cells from blood. The multiple sclerosis control group comprised treatment-naive patients with stable or active relapsing-remitting disease. TEMRA cells were FACS-enriched, while CD8+ and CD4+ T cells were negatively isolated.

The material sequenced was CD8+ T cells from PBMCs. The chain combines TRBV28 with TRBJ2-2; D remains unclear. This receptor was identified in a human donor with multiple sclerosis. DNA for the CDR3: TGTGCCAGCAGTTTCCATATGAACACCGGGGAGCTGTTTTTT. Translating it yields CASSFHMNTGELFF.